The 28 T cell receptor beta chains in this list originate from one sample, sequenced in a study of identical twins. TCRdb reprocessed the 5' RACE reads with MiXCR, giving one entry per CDR3 protein. The table has about 550,000 distinct CDR3 sequences, under 25% seen once. This sample was also put to use in a study of yellow fever vaccine responses in identical twins.

Sequencing was performed on CD4+ T cells sorted from blood. The receptors here all came from a woman younger than 30 in good health.

The gene calls are TRBV5-1 and TRBJ2-3, with TRBD2 identical over 13 bases. In germline, CDR1 is SGHRS, CDR2 YFSETQ. This CDR3 is 19 amino acids long. With V trimmed by 4 bases and J by 0 bases, 11 bases remained unmatched. The DNA for the CDR3 is TGCGCCAGCAGCAGGCGACTAGCGGGAGGCTTAACTAGCACAGATACGCAGTATTTT. Translated: CASSRRLAGGLTSTDTQYF.

The chain joins TRBV18 to TRBJ2-2, with a tentative D call TRBD2 (5 bases). The CDR3 has 15 residues. The germline CDR1 and CDR2 sequences are KGHSH and LQKENI. Between the trimmed V and J ends, which lost 3 bases and 5 bases, there was a span of 13 bases. The CDR3 DNA sequence: TGTGCCAGCTCACCGGCCCGTCCGGGGACCGGGGAGCTGTTTTTT. It translates to CASSPARPGTGELFF.

This clonotype was counted only a few times. The chain uses TRBV7-9 and TRBJ1-5; D is unclear. In germline, CDR1 is SEHNR, CDR2 FQNEAQ (reference sequence). V lost 5 bases and J lost 3, with 11 bases in between. CDR3 size: 14 residues. Here the CDR3 DNA reads TGTGCCAGCAGCCACGATGACATCAATCAGCCCCAGCATTTT. This gives the protein CASSHDDINQPQHF.

In this sample, this clonotype turned up a few times. The CDR3 is CASRRTGLIEKLFF. The CDR3 nucleotides read TGTGCCAGCAGACGGACAGGCCTAATTGAAAAACTGTTTTTT. The rearrangement uses TRBV7-2 and TRBJ1-4; 7 bases align to TRBD1. CDR1 and CDR2 from the germline V gene are SGHTA and FQGNSA. CDR3 length equals 14 residues. The trim removed 6 bases at V and 7 bases at J, leaving 8 bases unmatched.

This chain uses TRBV5-1 with TRBJ2-3, with 10 bases identical to TRBD2. This CDR3 has 15 residues. V dropped 0 bases and J dropped 8; count of bases not matched to a gene: 6. Germline V gene lookup returns CDR1 SGHRS and CDR2 YFSETQ. CDR3 residues: CASSLASSGSSTQYF. CDR3 DNA: TGCGCCAGCAGCTTGGCGTCTAGCGGGAGTTCTACGCAGTATTTT.

This sequence joins TRBV28 and TRBJ2-3, with 7 bases fitting TRBD2. V gave up 3 bases and J gave up 1 base; unmatched junction bases: 10. The germline gives CDR1 MDHEN, CDR2 SYDVKM. CDR3 size: 17 residues. The CDR3 loop reads CASSFIARERGTDTQYF. In DNA, the CDR3 is TGTGCCAGCAGTTTTATCGCGCGGGAGCGAGGCACAGATACGCAGTATTTT.

This clonotype has only a few counts. This chain uses TRBV27 with TRBJ2-7, with TRBD2 matching 10 bases. The CDR3 loop spans 19 amino acids. V shed 0 bases, J shed 5 bases, and the junction held 16 bases outside the gene matches. Germline-derived CDR1 and CDR2 are MNHEY and SMNVEV (reference sequence). CDR3 protein: CASSLSAPVFSGRADEQYF. In nucleotides, the CDR3 is TGTGCCAGCAGTTTATCTGCCCCGGTATTCAGCGGGAGGGCGGACGAGCAGTACTTC.

The chain is built from TRBV28 and TRBJ2-7; 7 bases line up with TRBD1. In germline, CDR1 is MDHEN, CDR2 SYDVKM. The CDR3 is 14 residues long. V lost 8 bases and J lost 0; bases outside the gene matches: 7. DNA of the CDR3: TGTGCCAGCGCCGTCGCAGGGGGCTCCTACGAGCAGTACTTC. It specifies CASAVAGGSYEQYF.

The J gene is TRBJ1-1, the V gene TRBV20-1, with a tentative D call TRBD1 (5 bases). There are 13 residues in the CDR3. Trimming pared 0 bases from V and 4 bases from J, leaving 9 bases between. Germline V lookup: CDR1 DFQATT, CDR2 SNEGSKA (reference sequence). This CDR3 reads CSAREGGFTEAFF. CDR3 nucleotides: TGCAGTGCTAGAGAGGGGGGTTTCACTGAAGCTTTCTTT.

V and J are TRBV12-3 or TRBV12-4 and TRBJ2-7; D is unresolved. CDR3 length equals 14 residues. The ends were cut back, 4 bases at V and 4 bases at J, with 14 bases in the middle. The CDR3 here is CASSSYTLGYEQYF. The DNA for the CDR3 is TGTGCCAGCAGTTCCTACACCTTAGGGTACGAGCAGTACTTC.

The sample holds many counts of this clonotype. The chain couples TRBV6-1 to TRBJ2-3, with 7 bases lining up with TRBD2. CDR1 MNHNS and CDR2 SASEGT come from the germline V gene. The CDR3 totals 15 residues. V lost 6 bases to trimming and J lost 1 base; unmatched junction nucleotides: 7. The CDR3 spells CASSHPSGGTDTQYF. CDR3 sequence (DNA): TGTGCCAGCAGCCACCCTAGCGGTGGCACAGATACGCAGTATTTT.

This clonotype has only a few counts. This chain links TRBV12-3 or TRBV12-4 with TRBJ2-1; 12 bases line up with TRBD2. The CDR3 covers 16 residues. Losses at the gene ends were 5 bases for V and 0 bases for J; bases not matched to a gene: 2. The chain's CDR3 is CASSRTSGASYNEQFF. CDR3 DNA: TGTGCCAGCAGTCGGACTAGCGGGGCCTCCTACAATGAGCAGTTCTTC.

This clonotype occurred a few times. This chain uses TRBV4-2 with TRBJ1-5, with D hard to call. The germline V gene has CDR1 LGHNA and CDR2 YNFKEQ. This CDR3 is 13 amino acids long. V was pared by 1 base and J by 9 bases, with 10 bases between. CDR3 DNA sequence: TGTGCCAGCAGCCAAGGATCGGCTGGGCCCCAGCATTTT. This codes for CASSQGSAGPQHF.

This clonotype was counted a few times. The chain joins TRBV7-2 to TRBJ2-5, with D maybe TRBD2 (6 bases). CDR1 and CDR2 (germline): SGHTA, FQGNSA. The V and J ends lost 1 base and 3 bases respectively, with 12 bases between them. The CDR3 has 15 amino acids. CDR3 region: CASSLVGSGKETQYF. CDR3 sequence (DNA): TGTGCCAGCAGCTTAGTCGGTAGCGGAAAAGAGACCCAGTACTTC.

This clonotype has only a few counts. The chain combines TRBV7-8 with TRBJ2-3, with 7 bases fitting TRBD2. The CDR3 is 16 residues long. With 2 bases clipped from V and 5 bases from J, the junction kept 10 bases outside the gene matches. The germline V gene has CDR1 SGHVS and CDR2 FQNEAQ. The CDR3 sequence is CASSLRQAGLGDTQYF. CDR3 nucleotides: TGTGCCAGCAGCTTAAGGCAAGCGGGGCTTGGAGATACGCAGTATTTT.

This clonotype was seen only a few times. The gene calls are TRBV7-2 and TRBJ2-4; a weak D match, TRBD2 (6 bases). V shed 3 bases and J shed 0 bases, with 6 bases lying between them. CDR1 is SGHTA and CDR2 is FQGNSA in the germline V gene. The length of the CDR3 is 14 residues. The CDR3 is CASSFGGAKNIQYF. The DNA of the CDR3 is TGTGCCAGCAGCTTCGGGGGAGCCAAAAACATTCAGTACTTC.

The J gene is TRBJ2-2, the V gene TRBV6-5; D remains ambiguous. The CDR3 has 17 amino acids. V dropped 2 bases and J dropped 5 bases, with 18 bases sitting between them. The germline V gene has CDR1 MNHEY and CDR2 SVGAGI. The CDR3 DNA reads TGTGCCAGCAGTTACGGCCTCATGGTTTCGGCAACCGGGGAGCTGTTTTTT. As protein: CASSYGLMVSATGELFF.

The chain couples TRBV20-1 to TRBJ2-7; D ambiguous. V gave up 6 bases and J gave up 0 bases, with 12 bases separating them. This CDR3 is built from 13 residues. Per germline, CDR1 DFQATT and CDR2 SNEGSKA (reference sequence). CDR3 sequence: CSARHSSSYEQYF. The DNA of the CDR3 is TGCAGTGCCAGGCACTCGAGCTCCTACGAGCAGTACTTC.

This clonotype has only a few counts. V is TRBV5-1 and J is TRBJ2-1; D is ambiguous. The CDR3 spans 14 residues. Trimming stripped 4 bases from V and 5 bases from J, with 13 bases between. The germline V gene has CDR1 SGHRS and CDR2 YFSETQ. The CDR3 nucleotides read TGCGCCAGCAGCCTCATTCAGCGACACAATGAGCAGTTCTTC. Amino acid sequence: CASSLIQRHNEQFF.

This clonotype has a handful of counts. V usage is TRBV21-1 and J usage is TRBJ1-2; no check of the table's D call, TRBD1, against the DNA was made. TRBV21-1 is shown as a pseudogene. This CDR3 has 15 amino acids. CDR3 nucleotides: TGTGCCAGCAGCAAAGCGATGGGGGTCCACTATGGCTACACCTTC. As protein: CASSKAMGVHYGYTF.

This clonotype was counted at least ten times. The rearrangement links TRBV20-1 to TRBJ1-1, with 8 nucleotides matching TRBD1. Germline V gene lookup returns CDR1 DFQATT and CDR2 SNEGSKA (reference sequence). This CDR3 comprises 13 residues. J gave up 1 base and V 5 bases, and 3 bases lay outside the gene matches. CDR3 region: CSAGGQGNTEAFF. The CDR3 DNA reads TGCAGTGCTGGCGGACAGGGGAACACTGAAGCTTTCTTT.

V gene TRBV20-1 combines with J gene TRBJ2-3, with 8 bases fitting TRBD1. Germline CDR1 is DFQATT and CDR2 is SNEGSKA (reference sequence). V was clipped by 2 bases and J by 2 bases; unmatched bases: 9. The CDR3 has 16 residues. The CDR3 bases are TGCAGTGCTAGACAGGGGGCCAGTTGGTACACAGATACGCAGTATTTT. It is translated as CSARQGASWYTDTQYF.

A few counts support this clonotype. This chain uses TRBV3-1 with TRBJ1-1; TRBD1 aligns across 7 bases. The V gene end was trimmed by 4 bases and the J gene end by 10 bases; junction bases not matched to a gene: 9. The CDR3 has 13 amino acids. CDR1 and CDR2 from the germline V gene are LGHDT and YNNKEL (reference sequence). CDR3 nucleotide sequence: TGTGCCAGCAGCCCAGGACAGGTATCTGCAGCTTTCTTT. This gives the protein CASSPGQVSAAFF.

This clonotype was detected only a few times. The chain couples TRBV20-1 to TRBJ2-7, with 12 positions matching TRBD2. Unmatched junction bases numbered 6, after V lost 6 bases and J lost 6 bases. The germline CDR1 and CDR2 sequences are DFQATT and SNEGSKA (reference sequence). There are 13 residues in the CDR3. The CDR3 DNA follows: TGCAGTGCCAGGACTAGCGGGACCCTCGAGCAGTACTTC. As protein: CSARTSGTLEQYF.

This clonotype was seen a few times. This chain connects TRBV5-1 to TRBJ2-7; 7 positions match TRBD1. The CDR3 runs to 16 residues. Trimming at V came to 0 bases and at J to 0 bases, leaving 6 bases not matched to a gene. Germline V lookup: CDR1 SGHRS, CDR2 YFSETQ. CDR3 loop: CASSLGPQGSSYEQYF. CDR3 coding DNA: TGCGCCAGCAGCTTGGGGCCACAGGGGAGCTCCTACGAGCAGTACTTC. Filled out from reference TRBV5-1 and TRBJ2-7, the complete variable domain reads KAGVTQTPRYLIKTRGQQVTLSCSPISGHRSVSWYQQTPGQGLQFLFEYFSETQRNKGNFPGRFSGRQFSNSRSEMNVSTLELGDSALYLCASSLGPQGSSYEQYFGPGTRLTVT.

This clonotype was observed at least ten times. This chain connects TRBV14 to TRBJ2-2, with 8 nucleotides matching TRBD1. The J segment lost 7 bases and the V segment lost 4 bases, leaving 14 bases of the junction unmatched. The CDR3 consists of 17 residues. Looked up from germline, CDR1 is SGHDN and CDR2 is FVKESK. CDR3 nucleotides: TGTGCCAGCAGCCGCCGCCCTGGACAGGGCTTCGGCGGGGAGCTGTTTTTT. Translated: CASSRRPGQGFGGELFF. Full variable domain (missing parts from reference TRBV14 and TRBJ2-2): EAGVTQFPSHSVIEKGQTVTLRCDPISGHDNLYWYRRVMGKEIKFLLHFVKESKQDESGMPNNRFLAERTGGTYSTLKVQPAELEDSGVYFCASSRRPGQGFGGELFFGEGSRLTVL.

The chain couples TRBV2 to TRBJ2-1; no firm D call. The CDR3 spans 16 residues. CDR1 is SNHLY, CDR2 FYNNEI, per germline. Trimming pared 0 bases from V and 0 bases from J, leaving 9 bases between. CDR3 protein: CASSEASVSSYNEQFF. The CDR3 DNA sequence: TGTGCCAGCAGTGAAGCGAGCGTTAGCTCCTACAATGAGCAGTTCTTC.

The V gene is TRBV6-1, the J gene TRBJ2-1, with 10 bases aligning to TRBD2. CDR1 and CDR2 from the germline V gene are MNHNS and SASEGT. Unmatched junction bases numbered 8, after V lost 6 bases and J lost 6 bases. This CDR3 has 15 residues. In DNA, the CDR3 is TGTGCCAGCAGAATTAGCGGGGGGTATGCCAATGAGCAGTTCTTC. It encodes CASRISGGYANEQFF.